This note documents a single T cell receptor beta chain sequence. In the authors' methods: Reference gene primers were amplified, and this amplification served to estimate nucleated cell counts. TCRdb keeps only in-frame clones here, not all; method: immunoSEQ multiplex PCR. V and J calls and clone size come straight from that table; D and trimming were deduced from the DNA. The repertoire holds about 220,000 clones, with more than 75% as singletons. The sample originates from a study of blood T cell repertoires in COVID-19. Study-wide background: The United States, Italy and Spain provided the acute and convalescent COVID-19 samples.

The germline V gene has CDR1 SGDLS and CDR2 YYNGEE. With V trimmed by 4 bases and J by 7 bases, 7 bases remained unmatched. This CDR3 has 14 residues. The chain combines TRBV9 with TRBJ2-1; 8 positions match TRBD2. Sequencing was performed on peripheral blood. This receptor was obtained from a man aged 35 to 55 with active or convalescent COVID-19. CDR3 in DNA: TGTGCCAGCAGCCCTCAAGGCGGGAGGAATGAGCAGTTCTTC. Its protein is CASSPQGGRNEQFF.